These 19 T cell receptor beta chains came from one sample sequenced in a study of T cell changes during pregnancy in multiple sclerosis. The data were produced by immunoSEQ multiplex PCR, yet TCRdb's version contains in-frame clones alone and is incomplete. Of more than 85,000 clones in the sample, around 90% were seen once. Sequenced here: peripheral blood, sampled in the second trimester of pregnancy. The receptor set was obtained from a female donor with multiple sclerosis, enrolled in a pregnancy study.

The chain is built from TRBV15 and TRBJ2-5, with D maybe TRBD1 (7 bases). Germline V CDR1 and CDR2: LNHNV, YYDKDF (reference sequence). V dropped 0 bases and J dropped 3 bases, with 11 bases sitting between them. The CDR3 is 15 residues long. Here the CDR3 DNA reads TGTGCCACCAGCAGAGATCCCAGGGGGGAAGAGACCCAGTACTTC. Its translation: CATSRDPRGEETQYF.

This sequence joins TRBV19 and TRBJ2-3; weak D call: TRBD2 (5 bases). The V end lost 0 bases, the J end lost 1 base, and 8 bases lay between the germline ends. Germline assignment: CDR1 LNHDA and CDR2 SQIVND (reference sequence). This CDR3 region has 15 residues. The CDR3, as DNA: TGTGCCAGTAGTATAGAGGCGGGCCGCACAGATACGCAGTATTTT. Its protein product is CASSIEAGRTDTQYF.

The chain is built from TRBV9 and TRBJ1-2; D is perhaps TRBD1 (5 bases). Trimming cost V 0 bases and J 5 bases, with 20 bases left between them. Per germline, CDR1 SGDLS and CDR2 YYNGEE. This CDR3 comprises 17 residues. CDR3: CASSVVLGVGGTYGYTF. In DNA, the CDR3 is TGTGCCAGCAGCGTAGTGCTGGGGGTCGGGGGTACATATGGCTACACCTTC.

The chain recombines TRBV29-1 with TRBJ2-1, with TRBD1 as a possible D gene (6 bases). The V gene's germline CDR1 is SQVTM and CDR2 ANQGSEA. Trimming took off 8 bases at V and 0 bases at J, with 11 bases between the two ends. The CDR3 runs to 13 residues. CDR3 sequence: CSFHRDSYNEQFF. CDR3 DNA: TGCAGCTTCCACAGGGACTCCTACAATGAGCAGTTCTTC.

This chain uses TRBV27 with TRBJ2-7; TRBD2 agrees at 10 bases. Germline-derived CDR1 and CDR2 are MNHEY and SMNVEV (reference sequence). V shed 6 bases, J shed 3 bases, and the junction held 8 bases outside the gene matches. The CDR3 spans 15 residues. As DNA, the CDR3 is TGTGCCAGCAGCCCCGTAGCGGGGGGAAACTACGAGCAGTACTTC. Its protein product is CASSPVAGGNYEQYF.

In its sample, this clone was seen once. The chain couples TRBV9 to TRBJ1-1; 11 bases fit TRBD1. Germline V lookup: CDR1 SGDLS, CDR2 YYNGEE. Unmatched junction bases numbered 4, after V lost 7 bases and J lost 5 bases. The CDR3 sequence is 13 residues long. The CDR3 reads CASGQGARTEAFF. DNA for the CDR3: TGTGCCAGCGGACAGGGGGCGAGGACTGAAGCTTTCTTT.

This sequence joins TRBV14 and TRBJ1-1, with D tentatively TRBD1 (5 bases). Trimming pared 1 base from V and 7 bases from J, leaving 10 bases between. There are 13 residues in the CDR3. Germline V CDR1 and CDR2: SGHDN, FVKESK. The CDR3 reads CASSQVPGLEAFF. The CDR3 coding sequence is TGTGCCAGCAGCCAAGTACCGGGACTTGAAGCTTTCTTT.

V and J are TRBV7-9 and TRBJ1-1; 7 nucleotides match TRBD1. This CDR3 has 14 residues. Germline CDR1 reads SEHNR; CDR2 reads FQNEAQ (reference sequence). Trimming cost V 2 bases and J 3 bases; bases outside gene matches: 3. CDR3 DNA: TGTGCCAGCAGCTTAATAGGGGGCTACACTGAAGCTTTCTTT. Amino acid sequence: CASSLIGGYTEAFF.

CDR3 coding DNA: TGTGCCAGCAGCCAACAACTAGCGAGAGACTACAATGAGCAGTTCTTC. It codes for CASSQQLARDYNEQFF. The V call is TRBV4-2, the J call TRBJ2-1; 7 bases align to TRBD2. Looked up from germline, CDR1 is LGHNA and CDR2 is YNFKEQ. This CDR3 region has 16 residues. The junction had 7 bases not matched to a gene; V was cut back by 2 bases and J by 3 bases.

J is TRBJ1-2 and V is TRBV6-5; the D gene is possibly TRBD1 (5 bases). Trimming removed 0 bases from V and 8 bases from J, with 13 bases in between. The germline CDR1 and CDR2 sequences are MNHEY and SVGAGI. The CDR3 runs 14 residues. The CDR3 here is CASSYSFMSGGYTF. The DNA of the CDR3 is TGTGCCAGCAGTTACTCTTTTATGTCAGGGGGCTACACCTTC.

The chain has TRBV19 and TRBJ2-5; TRBD1 agrees at 7 bases. The J segment lost 4 bases and the V segment lost 5 bases, leaving 7 bases of the junction unmatched. The CDR3 contains 14 residues. Germline CDR1 reads LNHDA; CDR2 reads SQIVND (reference sequence). CDR3 in amino acids: CASSATGLRETQYF. CDR3 DNA: TGTGCCAGTAGTGCGACAGGGTTGCGAGAGACCCAGTACTTC.

The sample holds one count of this clone. The J gene is TRBJ1-4, the V gene TRBV7-2; 8 positions match TRBD1. With 5 bases clipped from V and 8 bases from J, the junction kept 10 bases outside the gene matches. This CDR3 contains 15 residues. Germline CDR1 reads SGHTA; CDR2 reads FQGNSA. The CDR3, as DNA: TGTGCCAGCAGCCCCTCCGGGACAGGAGGCGAAAAACTGTTTTTT. Its translation: CASSPSGTGGEKLFF.

This clone was picked up one time. V is TRBV11-2 and J is TRBJ2-6; D is possibly TRBD1 (6 bases). This CDR3 has 17 amino acids. Trimming pared 0 bases from V and 2 bases from J, leaving 11 bases between. The germline V gene has CDR1 SGHAT and CDR2 FQNNGV. The CDR3 sequence is CASSLELRGAGANVLTF. The CDR3 region has the DNA TGTGCCAGCAGCTTAGAACTCAGGGGCGCTGGGGCCAACGTCCTGACTTTC.

The chain has TRBV30 and TRBJ2-1, with D possibly matching TRBD1 (6 bases). V was pared by 4 bases and J by 8 bases, with 9 bases between. The CDR3 length is 11 residues. Germline V CDR1 and CDR2: GTSNPN, SVGIG (reference sequence). CDR3 sequence: CAWTHRDEQFF. CDR3 DNA: TGTGCCTGGACTCACAGGGATGAGCAGTTCTTC.

The J gene is TRBJ2-7, the V gene TRBV28; the D gene is possibly TRBD2 (6 bases). V was shortened by 4 bases and J by 1 base, with 20 bases between the two germline ends. CDR1 and CDR2 (germline): MDHEN, SYDVKM. The CDR3 contains 17 residues. CDR3 sequence (DNA): TGTGCCAGCAGTTATGCATTGGGGGGACGACGGTCCTACGAGCAGTACTTC. This sequence encodes CASSYALGGRRSYEQYF.

V and J are TRBV10-3 and TRBJ1-4, with TRBD1 matching over 7 bases. Germline trimming cut 4 bases from V and 6 bases from J; bases unmatched to any gene: 5. CDR3 length: 14 amino acids. The V gene's germline CDR1 is ENHRY and CDR2 SYGVKD. The CDR3 sequence: CAISAAGGDEKLFF. CDR3 nucleotides: TGTGCCATCAGTGCCGCAGGGGGAGATGAAAAACTGTTTTTT.

The genes are TRBV28 and TRBJ1-5; a possible D gene is TRBD1 (5 bases). CDR1 is MDHEN, CDR2 SYDVKM, per germline. The CDR3 consists of 13 residues. Trimming took 1 base from V and 5 from J, leaving 6 bases between them. The CDR3 is CASSLSGHQPQHF. CDR3 DNA sequence: TGTGCCAGCAGTTTATCAGGGCATCAGCCCCAGCATTTT.

The V and J genes are TRBV6-1 and TRBJ1-5, with TRBD1 matching 7 bases. Trimming cost V 7 bases and J 4 bases; bases outside gene matches: 7. Looked up from germline, CDR1 is MNHNS and CDR2 is SASEGT. The CDR3 loop spans 14 amino acids. The CDR3 region has the DNA TGTGCCAGCAAACGGGACAGCCCTAATCAGCCCCAGCATTTT. Translated, it gives CASKRDSPNQPQHF.

This rearrangement joins TRBV7-6 to TRBJ1-1, with TRBD1 as a possible D gene (5 bases). Germline V CDR1 and CDR2: SGHVS, FNYEAQ. Trimming pared 6 bases from V and 5 bases from J, leaving 19 bases between. The CDR3 runs to 15 residues. The DNA for the CDR3 is TGTGCCAGCAGTTATGAGACAGCAGGTTTTACTGAAGCTTTCTTT. Protein: CASSYETAGFTEAFF.